The source of this T cell receptor (beta chain) is a study of blood T cells in healthy people across ages. V shed 6 bases and J 1 base; nucleotides not matched to a gene: 5. The CDR3 has 14 residues. CDR1 and CDR2 (germline): SGHRS, YFSETQ. Together with a sample-barcoded 5' primer, a J-beta primer mix was included in a second PCR lasting roughly 6 to 12 cycles. TCRdb reanalysed the 5' RACE reads using MiXCR and keeps one entry per CDR3 protein. The data show over a million distinct CDR3 sequences, approximately 59% seen once. This clonotype was picked up one time. This receptor was obtained from a young man in good health. The chain combines TRBV5-1 with TRBJ2-5; 8 bases align to TRBD2. The sequencing sample was made of blood. The CDR3 DNA is TGCGCCAGCATCCCGGGGGGGATCCAAGAGACCCAGTACTTC. It yields the protein CASIPGGIQETQYF.